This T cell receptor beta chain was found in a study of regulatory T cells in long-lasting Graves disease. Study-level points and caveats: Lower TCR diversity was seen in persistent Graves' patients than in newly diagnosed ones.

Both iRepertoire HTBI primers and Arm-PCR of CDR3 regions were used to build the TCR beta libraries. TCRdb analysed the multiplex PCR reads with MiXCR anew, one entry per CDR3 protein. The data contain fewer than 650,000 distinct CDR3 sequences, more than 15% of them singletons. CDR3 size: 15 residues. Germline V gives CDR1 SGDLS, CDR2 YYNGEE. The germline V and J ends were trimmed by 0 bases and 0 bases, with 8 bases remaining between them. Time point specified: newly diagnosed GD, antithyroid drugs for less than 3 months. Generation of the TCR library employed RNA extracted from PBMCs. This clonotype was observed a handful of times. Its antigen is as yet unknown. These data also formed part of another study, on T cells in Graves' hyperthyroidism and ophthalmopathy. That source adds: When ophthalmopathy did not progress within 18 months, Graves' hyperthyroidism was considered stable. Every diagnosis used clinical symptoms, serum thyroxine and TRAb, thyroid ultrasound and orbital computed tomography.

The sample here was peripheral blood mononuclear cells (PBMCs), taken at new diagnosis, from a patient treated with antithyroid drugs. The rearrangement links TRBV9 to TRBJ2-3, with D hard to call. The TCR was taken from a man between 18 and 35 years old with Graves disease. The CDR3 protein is CASSVVATSTDTQYF. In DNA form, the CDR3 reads TGTGCCAGCAGCGTAGTGGCGACTAGCACAGATACGCAGTATTTT.